Shown below are 8 T cell receptor beta chains from a single sample sequenced in a study of shared clonotypes between healthy human individuals. Assay used: immunoSEQ multiplex PCR; TCRdb lists only in-frame clones, some missing. The sample consists of about 800,000 clones, 96% of them appearing once. Terminally differentiated effector memory CD45RA+ cells were excluded by CCR7 positive selection of CD45RO-negative cells. The material sequenced was naive CD8+ T cells sorted from blood. Receptor source: a man aged 30-40 years in good health.

The rearrangement uses TRBV11-2 and TRBJ2-1; D possibly matches TRBD1 or TRBD2 (5 bases each). From germline, CDR1 is SGHAT and CDR2 FQNNGV. V lost 4 bases and J 7 bases, leaving 26 bases between the germline ends. The CDR3 loop spans 18 amino acids. CDR3: CASSSLSPQGPELNEQFF. For the CDR3, the DNA is TGTGCCAGCAGCTCGCTCTCGCCCCAGGGACCTGAATTGAATGAGCAGTTCTTC. The whole variable domain, filled in from reference TRBV11-2 and TRBJ2-1, reads EAGVAQSPRYKIIEKRQSVAFWCNPISGHATLYWYQQILGQGPKLLIQFQNNGVVDDSQLPKDRFSAERLKGVDSTLKIQPAKLEDSAVYLCASSSLSPQGPELNEQFFGPGTRLTVL.

Comment on this clone: The junction departs from germline at one end; a sequencing error may be responsible. V and J are TRBV27 and TRBJ2-1; 10 bases match TRBD1. The CDR3 runs to 15 residues. Germline assignment: CDR1 MNHEY and CDR2 SMNVEV (reference sequence). CDR3 DNA sequence: TGTGCCAGCAGCTTATCGTGGACAGGGGGGAATGAGCAGTTCTTC. The encoded protein is CASSLSWTGGNEQFF.

V gene TRBV6-5 combines with J gene TRBJ2-1, with D unresolved. The V gene lost 0 bases and the J gene lost 5 bases, with 2 bases spanning the gap. CDR3 size: 12 residues. In germline, CDR1 is MNHEY, CDR2 SVGAGI. The DNA of the CDR3 is TGTGCCAGCAGTTACTCACACAATGAGCAGTTCTTC. This codes for CASSYSHNEQFF.

The J gene is TRBJ2-7, the V gene TRBV27; no definite D call. Germline values: CDR1 MNHEY, CDR2 SMNVEV (reference sequence). Trimming stripped 2 bases from V and 2 bases from J, with 7 bases between. This CDR3 has 13 residues. The CDR3 nucleotides read TGTGCCAGCAGTTTAAAGGCGCCCTACGAGCAGTACTTC. It is translated as CASSLKAPYEQYF.

The rearrangement links TRBV9 to TRBJ2-2, with TRBD1 matching 8 bases. The ends lost 0 bases at V and 4 bases at J; junction bases unmatched: 11. In germline, CDR1 is SGDLS, CDR2 YYNGEE. The CDR3 is made up of 18 amino acids. The CDR3, as DNA: TGTGCCAGCAGCGTAGTGGGTACCGGGACAGGCGGCACCGGGGAGCTGTTTTTT. Translating it yields CASSVVGTGTGGTGELFF.

The chain is built from TRBV7-6 and TRBJ2-1; weak D call: TRBD2 (6 bases). The CDR3 spans 15 residues. Trimming pared 3 bases from V and 11 bases from J, leaving 20 bases between. Germline CDR1 SGHVS, CDR2 FNYEAQ. The CDR3 nucleotides read TGTGCCAGCAGCTTGAACCGGGACTCGCATGGGCAGCAGTTCTTC. Its translation is CASSLNRDSHGQQFF.

The chain couples TRBV7-9 to TRBJ2-7; TRBD1 or TRBD2 may be the D gene (5 bases each). Trimming removed 4 bases from V and 3 bases from J, with 10 bases in between. The CDR3 has 13 residues. Germline V lookup: CDR1 SEHNR, CDR2 FQNEAQ (reference sequence). CDR3 coding DNA: TGTGCCAGCAGCTCGAGCGGACACTACGAGCAGTACTTC. The encoded protein is CASSSSGHYEQYF.

The J gene is TRBJ2-1, the V gene TRBV28, with TRBD2 matching over 7 bases. The CDR3 covers 17 residues. Germline assignment: CDR1 MDHEN and CDR2 SYDVKM. The trim removed 5 bases at V and 6 bases at J, leaving 16 bases unmatched. The CDR3 is CASSPTFRRGGTNEQFF. CDR3 bases: TGTGCCAGCAGTCCCACTTTTCGTAGGGGAGGGACCAATGAGCAGTTCTTC.